This T cell receptor beta chain is from a study of blood T cell repertoires in COVID-19. Overall study context: Researchers got acute and convalescent COVID-19 samples from the United States, Italy and Spain.

Per the authors' pipeline: Reference gene primer amplification gave nucleated cell count estimates. Clones were read by immunoSEQ multiplex PCR, and TCRdb kept only the in-frame ones, dropping some. Clone size and the V and J calls come from that table; the DNA yielded D and trimming. The top ten hold around 4.5% of the sample, which has about 440,000 clones, around 89% seen once. This CDR3 contains 15 residues. In germline, CDR1 is SNHLY, CDR2 FYNNEI. J lost 7 bases, V lost 6 bases, and 9 bases had no gene match. The chain uses TRBV2 and TRBJ2-4; TRBD1 aligns across 10 bases. The sample taken for sequencing was peripheral blood. This sequence originates from a woman in her 30s with acute or convalescent COVID-19. The CDR3 sequence: CASRGDWTGGNIQYF. The CDR3 DNA follows: TGTGCCAGCAGGGGAGATTGGACAGGGGGGAACATTCAGTACTTC. Drawing the rest from reference TRBV2 and TRBJ2-4, the complete variable domain is EPEVTQTPSHQVTQMGQEVILRCVPISNHLYFYWYRQILGQKVEFLVSFYNNEISEKSEIFDDQFSVERPDGSNFTLKIRSTKLEDSAMYFCASRGDWTGGNIQYFGAGTRLSVL.